The clone carrying this TCR beta chain was detected only once. Antigen specificity is unknown. These data belong to a study of OX40 agonist ivuxolimab in advanced cancers. At the level of the study: Every 2 weeks, patients got intravenous ivuxolimab at one of six dose levels (0.01-10 mg/kg). Hepatocellular carcinoma, melanoma, renal cell or head and neck cancer occurred in dose-escalation patients. Whole-study results and caveats: In the 0.1-3.0 mg/kg groups, partial responders showed among the lowest expansion.

TCRdb keeps only in-frame clones here, not all; method: immunoSEQ multiplex PCR. This sample has around 100,000 clones, with roughly 89% found just once. This specimen consisted of CD4+ or CD8+ T cells sorted from blood, obtained in a trial of the OX40 agonist ivuxolimab. The clonotype was recovered from an adult with an advanced solid tumor such as melanoma, head and neck, liver or kidney cancer.

CDR3 region: CASTPLSGYRPSYEQYF. CDR3 DNA sequence: TGTGCCAGCACTCCACTTAGTGGCTACAGACCTTCCTACGAGCAGTACTTC. The V and J genes are TRBV27 and TRBJ2-7; D remains ambiguous. CDR1 and CDR2 from the germline V gene are MNHEY and SMNVEV (reference sequence). The CDR3 is made up of 17 amino acids. Deletions cut 7 bases from V and 1 base from J, with 23 bases between.